This T cell receptor beta chain was sequenced for a study of T cell responses to AZD1222 COVID-19 vaccine. Study findings and constraints: Mostly white British, mostly female donors; authors suggested clonal diversity may be underestimated. Compared with day 0, the breadth and depth of the Spike-specific TCR repertoire rose significantly after two doses of AZD1222.

CDR1 and CDR2 (germline): ENHRY, SYGVKD. This CDR3 region has 21 residues. V dropped 6 bases and J dropped 0 bases, with 33 bases sitting between them. About this clone: Antigen unknown.

Here immunoSEQ multiplex PCR was the method, and the copy in TCRdb shows in-frame clones only, minus some. The sample lists 150,000 to 200,000 clones, 80% to 90% occurring once. Source: peripheral blood, taken 28 days after the second AZD1222 dose. The V call is TRBV10-3, the J call TRBJ2-7; D is perhaps TRBD1 or TRBD2 (5 bases each). The receptor's source is an adult who received the AZD1222 COVID-19 vaccine. The CDR3 here is CAIRTITPGEGPLMPSYEQYF. The CDR3 region has the DNA TGTGCCATCAGGACGATTACTCCAGGCGAGGGACCTTTAATGCCCTCCTACGAGCAGTACTTC.